One and the same sample provided the 9 T cell receptor beta chains below, sequenced in a study of T cells expressing NK-cell markers. From its re-call of the 5' RACE reads, TCRdb lists each CDR3 protein once, without DNA. The repertoire table contains some 150,000 distinct CDR3 sequences. Sequenced: blood T cells: a sorted CD56 or NKG2C T cell subset, CD4+ or CD8+ T cells, or bulk PBMC T cells (not recorded which). The receptors stem from a man younger than 35 in good health.

The V call is TRBV10-3, the J call TRBJ2-5; TCRdb names TRBD2, which stays unverified in the absence of DNA. This CDR3 is 18 amino acids long. Germline V gene lookup returns CDR1 ENHRY and CDR2 SYGVKD. The CDR3: CAISDPGLAGGVLETQYF.

The chain links TRBV18 to TRBJ2-5; TCRdb calls TRBD2, which cannot be checked without DNA. CDR1 is KGHSH and CDR2 is LQKENI in the germline V gene. The CDR3 sequence is 11 residues long. The CDR3: CASSREETQYF.

This rearrangement joins TRBV27 to TRBJ1-4. This CDR3 has 13 amino acids. CDR1 is MNHEY, CDR2 SMNVEV, per germline (reference sequence). CDR3 sequence reads: CASSLGPREKLFF.

The CDR3 loop reads CASRPLSGEGYNEQFF. This chain connects TRBV19 to TRBJ2-1; TCRdb's D call, TRBD2, is unchecked because there is no DNA. The CDR3 has 16 residues. Germline CDR1 is LNHDA and CDR2 is SQIVND (reference sequence).

The chain couples TRBV29-1 to TRBJ2-7; TCRdb's assignment of TRBD2 cannot be checked, as there is no DNA. The CDR3 runs 14 residues. Germline CDR1 and CDR2: SQVTM and ANQGSEA. The CDR3: CSVVGGESSYEQYF.

The chain links TRBV12-3 or TRBV12-4 to TRBJ2-1; there is no DNA to check the TCRdb D call of TRBD1. This CDR3 region has 12 residues. The CDR3 region is CASSPVGEEQFF.

The chain uses TRBV5-1 and TRBJ2-5; the TCRdb call, TRBD1, lacks DNA for checking. The CDR3 length is 20 residues. Germline values: CDR1 SGHRS, CDR2 YFSETQ. CDR3 sequence reads: CASSSDGQGWDYAPGETQYF. Full variable domain (rest looked up from reference TRBV5-1 and TRBJ2-5): KAGVTQTPRYLIKTRGQQVTLSCSPISGHRSVSWYQQTPGQGLQFLFEYFSETQRNKGNFPGRFSGRQFSNSRSEMNVSTLELGDSALYLCASSSDGQGWDYAPGETQYFGPGTRLLVL.

The gene calls are TRBV7-9 and TRBJ2-5; lacking DNA, the TRBD2 call made by TCRdb goes unchecked. The V gene's germline CDR1 is SEHNR and CDR2 FQNEAQ (reference sequence). This CDR3 has 17 residues. Here the CDR3 reads CASSLGHRLAGGETQYF.

This sequence joins TRBV27 and TRBJ2-2; TCRdb selects TRBD2, and the lack of DNA leaves this call unchecked. This CDR3 contains 16 residues. Germline loops: CDR1 MNHEY, CDR2 SMNVEV (reference sequence). This chain's CDR3 is CASTDLAGLNTGELFF.